One T cell receptor (beta chain) is described in this entry. The antigen is undetermined. The germline V gene encodes CDR1 LNHDA and CDR2 SQIVND (reference sequence). CDR3 length: 16 amino acids. V lost 7 bases to trimming and J lost 7 bases, with 23 bases between them. This sample was included in a study of breast tumors, draining lymph nodes, adjacent tissues. Study-wide points: Compared with lymph nodes, tumors were less diverse; compared with nontumor tissue, more. The data were judged consistent with most tumor T cells coming from lymph node and expanding in tumor.

One entry per CDR3 protein results from TCRdb running MiXCR on the multiplex PCR reads. The sample shows tens of thousands of distinct CDR3 sequences, approximately 75% of them seen only once. This TCR came from a female donor with breast cancer. Some clones in this sample may be carry-over from other donors' samples. This chain uses TRBV19 with TRBJ1-5; D is uncertain. Sequenced sample: tumor-adjacent breast tissue. The CDR3 DNA is TGTGCCAGTACCCGAAGGGAGGACTTTGGATTCCAGCCCCAGCATTTT. It codes for CASTRREDFGFQPQHF.